What follows describes a single T cell receptor (beta chain). Per the original methods: Amplifying reference gene primers gave estimates of nucleated cell counts. Profiling relied on immunoSEQ multiplex PCR, and the TCRdb table lists in-frame clones only, not all of them. Clone size and V and J calls were adopted from that table, with D and trimming inferred from the DNA. The sample consists of fewer than 250,000 clones, around 91% of them appearing once. Self-reported history from a screening survey and questionnaire set each donor's cohort. The sample is drawn from a study of blood T cell repertoires in COVID-19. The CDR3 length is 14 residues. CDR1 and CDR2 (germline): LGHDT, YNNKEL (reference sequence). Trimming removed 4 bases from V and 4 bases from J; junction bases left unmatched: 6.

Source material: PBMCs or T cells enriched from blood (not recorded which). This TCR derives from a man aged 25 to 45 who had been exposed to COVID-19. The chain couples TRBV3-1 (or the pseudogene TRBV3-2) to TRBJ1-1; TRBD1 aligns across 7 bases. CDR3 residues: CASSPAPGGTEAFF. For the CDR3, the DNA is TGTGCCAGCAGCCCAGCTCCAGGGGGCACTGAAGCTTTCTTT.